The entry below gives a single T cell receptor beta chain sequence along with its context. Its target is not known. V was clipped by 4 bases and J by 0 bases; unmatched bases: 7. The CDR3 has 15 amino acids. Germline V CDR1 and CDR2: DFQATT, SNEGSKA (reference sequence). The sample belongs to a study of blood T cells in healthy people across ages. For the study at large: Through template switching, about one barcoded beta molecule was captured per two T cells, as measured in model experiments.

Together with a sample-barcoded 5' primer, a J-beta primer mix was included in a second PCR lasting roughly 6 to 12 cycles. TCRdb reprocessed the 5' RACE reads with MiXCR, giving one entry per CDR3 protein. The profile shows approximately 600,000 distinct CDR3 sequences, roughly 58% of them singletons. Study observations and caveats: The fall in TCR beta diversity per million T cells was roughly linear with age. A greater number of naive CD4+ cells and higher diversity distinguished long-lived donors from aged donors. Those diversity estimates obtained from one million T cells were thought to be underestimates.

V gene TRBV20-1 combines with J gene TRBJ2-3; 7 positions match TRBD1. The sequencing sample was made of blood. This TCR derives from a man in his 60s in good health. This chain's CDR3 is CSATQPGQSTDTQYF. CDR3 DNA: TGCAGTGCTACCCAACCGGGACAGAGCACAGATACGCAGTATTTT.